Following are 17 T cell receptor beta chains from one sample sequenced in a study of T cells expressing NK-cell markers. TCRdb reprocessed the 5' RACE reads; each CDR3 protein has one entry and no DNA is given. The sample includes 150,000 to 200,000 distinct CDR3 sequences. Material for sequencing was blood T cells: a sorted CD56 or NKG2C T cell subset, CD4+ or CD8+ T cells, or bulk PBMC T cells (not recorded which). These receptors were collected from a man aged 18-75 years in good health.

This chain connects TRBV12-3 or TRBV12-4 to TRBJ2-7. The CDR3 is 11 amino acids. The CDR3 region is CASSGTTEQYF.

This chain connects TRBV11-2 to TRBJ2-5; TCRdb names TRBD2, which stays unverified in the absence of DNA. The length of the CDR3 is 14 residues. Germline V CDR1 and CDR2: SGHAT, FQNNGV. CDR3 region: CASSTLAGGETQYF.

The chain links TRBV20-1 to TRBJ2-2; the TRBD1 assignment by TCRdb is unverifiable without DNA. The CDR3 sequence is 14 residues long. Germline CDR1 reads DFQATT; CDR2 reads SNEGSKA (reference sequence). This CDR3 reads CSARKDSYTGELFF.

The rearrangement uses TRBV12-3 or TRBV12-4 and TRBJ2-5; the TRBD1 assignment by TCRdb is unverifiable without DNA. This CDR3 region has 13 residues. The CDR3 sequence: CASSFRGAETQYF.

The chain joins TRBV12-3 or TRBV12-4 to TRBJ2-7; TCRdb gives TRBD1 as the D gene, but with no DNA this cannot be confirmed. This CDR3 region has 14 residues. The CDR3: CASTPSGRSYEQYF.

V usage is TRBV9 and J usage is TRBJ2-4; TCRdb reports TRBD1, a call that lacks DNA to check it against. The length of the CDR3 is 14 residues. Germline CDR1 reads SGDLS; CDR2 reads YYNGEE. CDR3 loop: CASSVAGGPDIQYF.

The V gene is TRBV12-3 or TRBV12-4, the J gene TRBJ2-1; TCRdb indicates TRBD2, and absent DNA this call remains unverified. The CDR3 contains 16 residues. This chain's CDR3 is CASSLTSGGDYNEQFF.

This chain joins TRBV7-9 and TRBJ2-7; TCRdb gives TRBD1 as the D gene, but with no DNA this cannot be confirmed. The CDR3 length is 12 residues. The germline V gene encodes CDR1 SEHNR and CDR2 FQNEAQ (reference sequence). The CDR3 is CASSLRGLEQYF.

The chain is built from TRBV13 and TRBJ2-1; TCRdb outputs TRBD1, but without DNA this stays unchecked. Looked up from germline, CDR1 is PRHDT and CDR2 is FYEKMQ (reference sequence). The CDR3 sequence is 13 residues long. This CDR3 reads CATKQGAYNEQFF.

This chain links TRBV15 with TRBJ1-1; the TRBD1 assignment by TCRdb is unverifiable without DNA. The V gene's germline CDR1 is LNHNV and CDR2 YYDKDF (reference sequence). CDR3 length: 14 amino acids. The CDR3 sequence is CATSRRTVNTEAFF.

This chain uses TRBV7-9 with TRBJ2-7; TCRdb's D call, TRBD1, is unchecked because there is no DNA. This CDR3 has 15 amino acids. Germline lookup yields CDR1 SEHNR and CDR2 FQNEAQ (reference sequence). The CDR3 reads CASSFGDRETVEQYF.

The chain combines TRBV4-1 with TRBJ1-6; with no DNA, the TCRdb D assignment of TRBD1 cannot be verified. From germline, CDR1 is MGHRA and CDR2 YSYEKL. The CDR3 loop spans 14 amino acids. CDR3: CASSEIQGRSPLHF.

The V gene is TRBV7-9, the J gene TRBJ2-7. CDR3 length: 15 residues. Germline V CDR1 and CDR2: SEHNR, FQNEAQ (reference sequence). CDR3 residues: CASSYSLSAPYEQYF.

The chain has TRBV6-4 and TRBJ2-6; as DNA is missing, the TRBD1 call by TCRdb cannot be tested. Germline loops: CDR1 MRHNA, CDR2 SNTAGT. The CDR3 is made up of 16 amino acids. The CDR3 region is CASSRDGDSGANVLTF.

J is TRBJ1-5 and V is TRBV27. Germline V lookup: CDR1 MNHEY, CDR2 SMNVEV (reference sequence). The CDR3 is 16 amino acids. CDR3: CASSLSRQGGNQPQHF.

The rearrangement links TRBV4-2 to TRBJ2-3; TCRdb's D call of TRBD1 is untestable without DNA. The CDR3 has 14 amino acids. CDR1 LGHNA and CDR2 YNFKEQ come from the germline V gene. CDR3 protein: CASSTRTGSDTQYF.

This chain uses TRBV5-1 with TRBJ1-4. CDR3 length: 16 residues. Germline CDR1 reads SGHRS; CDR2 reads YFSETQ. The CDR3 spells CASSLVPFDGDEKLFF.